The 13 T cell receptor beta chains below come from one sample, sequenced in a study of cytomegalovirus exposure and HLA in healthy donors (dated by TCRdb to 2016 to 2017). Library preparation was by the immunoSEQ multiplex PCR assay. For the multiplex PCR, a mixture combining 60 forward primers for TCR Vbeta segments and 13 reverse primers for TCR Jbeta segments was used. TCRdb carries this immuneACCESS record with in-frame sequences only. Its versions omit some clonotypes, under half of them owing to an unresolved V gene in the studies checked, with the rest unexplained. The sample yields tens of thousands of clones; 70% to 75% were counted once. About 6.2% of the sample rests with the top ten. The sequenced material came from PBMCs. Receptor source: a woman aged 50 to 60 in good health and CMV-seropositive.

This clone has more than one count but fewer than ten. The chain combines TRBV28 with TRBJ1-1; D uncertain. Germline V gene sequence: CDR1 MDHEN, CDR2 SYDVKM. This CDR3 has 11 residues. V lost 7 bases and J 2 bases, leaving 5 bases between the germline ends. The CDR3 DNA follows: TGTGCCAGCATCATCAACACTGAAGCTTTCTTT. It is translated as CASIINTEAFF. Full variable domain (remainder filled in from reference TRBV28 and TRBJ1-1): DVKVTQSSRYLVKRTGEKVFLECVQDMDHENMFWYRQDPGLGLRLIYFSYDVKMKEKGDIPEGYSVSREKKERFSLILESASTNQTSMYLCASIINTEAFFGQGTRLTVV.

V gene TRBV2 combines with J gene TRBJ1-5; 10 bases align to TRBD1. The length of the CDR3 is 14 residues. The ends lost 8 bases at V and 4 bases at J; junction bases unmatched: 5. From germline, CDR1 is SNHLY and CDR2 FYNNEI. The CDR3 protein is CASGLGQGNQPQHF. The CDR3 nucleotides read TGTGCCAGCGGACTGGGACAGGGGAATCAGCCCCAGCATTTT. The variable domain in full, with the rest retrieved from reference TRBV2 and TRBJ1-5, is EPEVTQTPSHQVTQMGQEVILRCVPISNHLYFYWYRQILGQKVEFLVSFYNNEISEKSEIFDDQFSVERPDGSNFTLKIRSTKLEDSAMYFCASGLGQGNQPQHFGDGTRLSIL.

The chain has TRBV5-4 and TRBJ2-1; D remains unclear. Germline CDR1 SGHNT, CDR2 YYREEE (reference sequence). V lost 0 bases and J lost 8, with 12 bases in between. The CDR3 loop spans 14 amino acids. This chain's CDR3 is CASSLAFSPDEQFF. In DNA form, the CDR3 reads TGTGCCAGCAGCTTGGCGTTCTCTCCCGATGAGCAGTTCTTC.

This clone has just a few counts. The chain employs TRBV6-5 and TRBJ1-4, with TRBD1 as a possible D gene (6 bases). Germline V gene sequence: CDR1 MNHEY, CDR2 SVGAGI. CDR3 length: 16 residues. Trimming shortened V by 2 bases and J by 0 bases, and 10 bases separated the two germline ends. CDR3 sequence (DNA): TGTGCCAGCAGTTACGGGAGGGGGGCAACTAATGAAAAACTGTTTTTT. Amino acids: CASSYGRGATNEKLFF.

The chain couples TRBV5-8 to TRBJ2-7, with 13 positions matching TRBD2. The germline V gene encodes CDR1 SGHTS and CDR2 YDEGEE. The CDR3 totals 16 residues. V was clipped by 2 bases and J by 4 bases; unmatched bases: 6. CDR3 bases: TGTGCCAGCAGCTTAGGACTAGCGGGAGTCGGGTACGAGCAGTACTTC. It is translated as CASSLGLAGVGYEQYF.

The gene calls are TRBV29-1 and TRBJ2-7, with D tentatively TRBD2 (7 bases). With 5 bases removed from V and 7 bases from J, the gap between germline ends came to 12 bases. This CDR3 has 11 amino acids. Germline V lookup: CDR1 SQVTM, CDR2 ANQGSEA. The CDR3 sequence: CSVRGGREQYF. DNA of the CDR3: TGCAGCGTTAGGGGGGGGCGGGAGCAGTACTTC.

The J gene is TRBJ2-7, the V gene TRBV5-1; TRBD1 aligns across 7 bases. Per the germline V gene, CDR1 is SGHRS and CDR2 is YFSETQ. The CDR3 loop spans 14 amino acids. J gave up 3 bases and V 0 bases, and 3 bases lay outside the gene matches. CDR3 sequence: CASSLGQGNYEQYF. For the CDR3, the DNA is TGCGCCAGCAGCTTGGGACAGGGAAACTACGAGCAGTACTTC.

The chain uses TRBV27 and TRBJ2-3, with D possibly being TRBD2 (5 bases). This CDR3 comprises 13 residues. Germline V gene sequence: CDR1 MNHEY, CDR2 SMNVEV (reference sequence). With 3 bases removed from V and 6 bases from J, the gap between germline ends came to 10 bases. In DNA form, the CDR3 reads TGTGCCAGCAGTTTCACTAGAATGGATACGCAGTATTTT. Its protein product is CASSFTRMDTQYF.

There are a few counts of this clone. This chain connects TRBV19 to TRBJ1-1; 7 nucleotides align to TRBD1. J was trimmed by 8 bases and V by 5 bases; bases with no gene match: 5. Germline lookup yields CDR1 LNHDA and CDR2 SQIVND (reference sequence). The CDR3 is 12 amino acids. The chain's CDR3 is CASSPGTAEAFF. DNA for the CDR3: TGTGCCAGTAGTCCCGGGACAGCCGAAGCTTTCTTT.

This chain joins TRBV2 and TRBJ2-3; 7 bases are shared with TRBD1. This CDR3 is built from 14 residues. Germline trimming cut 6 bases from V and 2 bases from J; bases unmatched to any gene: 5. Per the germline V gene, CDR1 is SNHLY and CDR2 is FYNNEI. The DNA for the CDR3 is TGTGCCAGCAGGTCACAGGGGCTCACAGATACGCAGTATTTT. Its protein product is CASRSQGLTDTQYF.

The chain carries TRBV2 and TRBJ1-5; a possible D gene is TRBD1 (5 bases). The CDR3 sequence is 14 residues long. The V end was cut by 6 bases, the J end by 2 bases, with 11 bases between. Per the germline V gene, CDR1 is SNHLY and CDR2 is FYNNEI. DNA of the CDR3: TGTGCCAGCAGGGCGGGGGGAGGCAATCAGCCCCAGCATTTT. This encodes CASRAGGGNQPQHF.

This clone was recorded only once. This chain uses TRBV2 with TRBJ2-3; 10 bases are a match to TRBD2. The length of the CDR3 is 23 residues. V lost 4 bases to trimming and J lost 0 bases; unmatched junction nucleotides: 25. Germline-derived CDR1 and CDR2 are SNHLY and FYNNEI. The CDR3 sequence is CASSVLGTRTGTSARDSTDTQYF. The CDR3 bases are TGTGCCAGCAGTGTCCTGGGGACTCGAACCGGGACTAGCGCAAGAGACAGCACAGATACGCAGTATTTT.

DNA for the CDR3: TGTGCCAGCAGTAAATCCGGGACTGCATACAATGAGCAGTTCTTC. Translated: CASSKSGTAYNEQFF. The V and J genes are TRBV27 and TRBJ2-1, with D possibly TRBD2 on 6 matching bases. Per the germline V gene, CDR1 is MNHEY and CDR2 is SMNVEV (reference sequence). V lost 5 bases, J lost 4 bases, and 15 bases lay in between. The length of the CDR3 is 15 residues.